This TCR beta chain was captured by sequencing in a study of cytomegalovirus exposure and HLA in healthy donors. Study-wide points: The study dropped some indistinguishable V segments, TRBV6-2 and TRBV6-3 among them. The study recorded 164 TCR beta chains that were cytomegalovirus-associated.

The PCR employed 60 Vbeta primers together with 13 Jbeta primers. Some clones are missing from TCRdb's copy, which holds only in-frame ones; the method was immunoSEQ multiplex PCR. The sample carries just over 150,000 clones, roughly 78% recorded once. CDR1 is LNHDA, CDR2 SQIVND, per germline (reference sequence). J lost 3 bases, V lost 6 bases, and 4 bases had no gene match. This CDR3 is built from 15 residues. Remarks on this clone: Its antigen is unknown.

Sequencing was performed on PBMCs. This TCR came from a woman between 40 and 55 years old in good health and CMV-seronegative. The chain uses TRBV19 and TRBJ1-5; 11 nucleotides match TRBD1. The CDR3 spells CASRYGQGANQPQHF. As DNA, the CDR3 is TGTGCCAGTAGATATGGACAGGGGGCCAATCAGCCCCAGCATTTT.